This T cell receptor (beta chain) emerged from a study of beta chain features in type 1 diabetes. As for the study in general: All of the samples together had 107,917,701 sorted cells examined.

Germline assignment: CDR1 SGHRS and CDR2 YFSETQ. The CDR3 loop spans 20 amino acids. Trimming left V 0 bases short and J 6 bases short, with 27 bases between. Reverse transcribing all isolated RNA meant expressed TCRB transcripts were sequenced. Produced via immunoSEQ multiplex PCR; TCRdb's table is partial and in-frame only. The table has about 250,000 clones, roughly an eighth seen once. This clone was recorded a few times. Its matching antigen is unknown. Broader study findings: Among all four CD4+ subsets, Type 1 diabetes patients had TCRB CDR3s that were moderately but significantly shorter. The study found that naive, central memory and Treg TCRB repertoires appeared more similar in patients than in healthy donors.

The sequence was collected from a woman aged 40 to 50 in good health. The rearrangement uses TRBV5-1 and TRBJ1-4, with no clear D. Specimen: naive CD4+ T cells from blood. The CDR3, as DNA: TGCGCCAGCAGCTTGGGTTCGGCGAGCGGCCAAAGGCCGAGGGATGAAAAACTGTTTTTT. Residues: CASSLGSASGQRPRDEKLFF.